This T cell receptor beta chain originates from a study of T cells of healthy individuals. Germline CDR1 reads GTSNPN; CDR2 reads SVGIG (reference sequence). V was trimmed by 0 bases and J by 0 bases, leaving 16 bases between them. The CDR3 loop spans 17 amino acids. TCRdb itself ran the 5' RACE reads through MiXCR, one entry per CDR3 protein. The table records around 83,000 distinct CDR3 sequences, 5% of them present only once. This clonotype was seen ten or more times. The rearrangement links TRBV30 to TRBJ2-3; a possible D gene is TRBD1 (5 bases). The TCR comes from a female donor in good health. For the CDR3, the DNA is TGTGCCTGGAGTGTCTTCGGTAGGGGCGCCAGCACAGATACGCAGTATTTT. Its translation is CAWSVFGRGASTDTQYF.